This is a list of T cell receptor beta chains from one sample in a study of T cell responses to AZD1222 COVID-19 vaccine. Generated by immunoSEQ multiplex PCR, the TCRdb table keeps only in-frame clones and is missing some. The data contain fewer than 90,000 clones, 75% to 95% of them singletons. Sample: peripheral blood, taken 28 days after the second AZD1222 dose. The receptors shown here come from an adult who received the AZD1222 COVID-19 vaccine. Each CDR3 is given with its conserved first and last residue. D genes are given only for firm matches. Part of the rows lack a size; the others show once, few, many or a class for expanded clones.

j_call | d_call | clone_size | v_call | cdr3_aa | cdr3_nt
TRBJ1-5 | . | . | TRBV16 | CASSQFGRDSNQPQHF | TGTGCCAGCAGCCAATTCGGGAGGGATAGCAATCAGCCCCAGCATTTT
TRBJ2-1 | . | once | TRBV10-1 | CASSDPGATNEQFF | TGCGCCAGCAGTGACCCCGGGGCTACCAATGAGCAGTTCTTC
TRBJ1-1 | . | once | TRBV11-2 | CASSLVSGRGTEAFF | TGTGCCAGCAGCTTAGTATCGGGGCGGGGGACTGAAGCTTTCTTT
TRBJ2-3 | TRBD2 | . | TRBV7-8 | CASSLRSGRAGAGDTQYF | TGTGCCAGCAGCTTAAGAAGCGGGAGGGCCGGCGCAGGAGATACGCAGTATTTT
TRBJ2-3 | TRBD2 | . | TRBV30 | CAWRVAGDADTQYF | TGTGCCTGGAGAGTAGCGGGAGATGCAGATACGCAGTATTTT
TRBJ1-3 | TRBD1 | . | TRBV6-6 | CASRYRGLVSGNTIYF | TGTGCCAGCAGATACAGGGGTCTAGTTTCTGGAAACACCATATATTTT
TRBJ1-6 | . | . | TRBV3-1/TRBV3-2 | CASSQVPVRPKNSPLHF | TGTGCCAGCAGCCAAGTGCCTGTACGGCCGAAAAATTCACCCCTCCACTTT
TRBJ1-3 | TRBD1 | . | TRBV2 | CASSEQGAAGNTIYF | TGTGCCAGCAGTGAACAGGGGGCGGCCGGAAACACCATATATTTT
TRBJ2-5 | TRBD2 | . | TRBV5-8 | CASTPGHSGREKTQYF | TGTGCCAGCACCCCTGGTCATAGCGGGAGGGAAAAGACCCAGTACTTC
TRBJ2-3 | . | . | TRBV28 | CASLQGPGTTDTQYF | TGTGCCAGTTTACAGGGACCGGGGACCACAGATACGCAGTATTTT
TRBJ1-5 | TRBD1 | once | TRBV5-1 | CASSSTGGPVNQPQHF | TGCGCCAGCAGCTCTACAGGGGGCCCGGTTAATCAGCCCCAGCATTTT
TRBJ1-6 | TRBD1 | . | TRBV7-3 | CASSLDRDNSPLHF | TGTGCCAGCAGCTTGGACAGGGATAATTCACCCCTCCACTTT
TRBJ1-2 | . | . | TRBV2 | CAGRRLDYGYTF | TGTGCCGGGAGGAGGTTGGACTATGGCTACACCTTC
TRBJ1-3 | . | . | TRBV12-3/TRBV12-4 | CASSRTAGDTIYF | TGTGCCAGCAGTCGGACTGCGGGGGACACCATATATTTT
TRBJ2-5 | . | . | TRBV3-1/TRBV3-2 | CASSQVSRGQETQYF | TGTGCCAGCAGCCAAGTAAGCCGAGGACAAGAGACCCAGTACTTC
TRBJ1-5 | . | . | TRBV5-6 | CASSQVGDSNQPQHF | TGTGCCAGCAGCCAAGTTGGTGATAGCAATCAGCCCCAGCATTTT
TRBJ1-1 | TRBD1 | . | TRBV30 | CARDRQNTEAFF | TGTGCTCGGGACAGACAAAACACTGAAGCTTTCTTT
TRBJ1-1 | . | . | TRBV6-5 | CASSPGLWAFF | TGTGCCAGCAGTCCGGGACTGTGGGCTTTCTTT
TRBJ2-3 | . | . | TRBV29-1 | CSVGRGPAADTQYF | TGCAGCGTTGGCCGAGGGCCCGCGGCAGATACGCAGTATTTT
TRBJ2-2 | . | . | TRBV29-1 | CSVRGGENTGELFF | TGCAGCGTTCGGGGCGGGGAGAACACCGGGGAGCTGTTTTTT
TRBJ1-1 | . | . | TRBV5-1 | CASSLVGATNTEAFF | TGCGCCAGCAGCTTGGTTGGCGCAACGAACACTGAAGCTTTCTTT
TRBJ1-6 | . | . | TRBV10-3 | CAISERALGTVLDSPLHF | TGTGCCATCAGTGAGCGCGCACTGGGGACGGTTCTTGATTCACCCCTCCACTTT
TRBJ2-3 | . | . | TRBV11-3 | CASSLAGDGTDTQYF | TGTGCCAGCAGCTTAGCGGGCGATGGCACAGATACGCAGTATTTT
TRBJ1-1 | . | . | TRBV5-1 | CASNRLGQGSTEAFF | TGCGCCAGCAACCGATTGGGGCAGGGAAGCACTGAAGCTTTCTTT
TRBJ2-1 | . | . | TRBV28 | CASSLERGRGYNEQFF | TGTGCCAGCAGTCTCGAGAGGGGGAGGGGGTACAATGAGCAGTTCTTC